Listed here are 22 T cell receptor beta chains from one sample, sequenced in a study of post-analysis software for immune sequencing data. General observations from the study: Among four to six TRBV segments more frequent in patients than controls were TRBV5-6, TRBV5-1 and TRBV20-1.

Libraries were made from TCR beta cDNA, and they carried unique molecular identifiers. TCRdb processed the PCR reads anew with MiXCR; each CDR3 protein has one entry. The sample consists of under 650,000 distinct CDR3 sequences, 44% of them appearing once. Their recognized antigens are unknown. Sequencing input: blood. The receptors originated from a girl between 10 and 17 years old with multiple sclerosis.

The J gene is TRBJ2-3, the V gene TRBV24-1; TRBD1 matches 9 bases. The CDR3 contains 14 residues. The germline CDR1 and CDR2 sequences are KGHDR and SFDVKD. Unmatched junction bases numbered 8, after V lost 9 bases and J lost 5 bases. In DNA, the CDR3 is TGTGCCACCTCTGGGACAGGGATTTTAGATACGCAGTATTTT. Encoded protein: CATSGTGILDTQYF.

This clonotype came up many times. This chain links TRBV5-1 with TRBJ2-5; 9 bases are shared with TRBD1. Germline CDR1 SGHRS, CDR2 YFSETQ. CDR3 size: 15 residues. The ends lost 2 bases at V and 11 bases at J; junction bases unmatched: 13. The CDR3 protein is CASSFTGTGPLEQYF. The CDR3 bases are TGCGCCAGCAGCTTTACCGGGACAGGGCCCTTAGAGCAGTACTTC.

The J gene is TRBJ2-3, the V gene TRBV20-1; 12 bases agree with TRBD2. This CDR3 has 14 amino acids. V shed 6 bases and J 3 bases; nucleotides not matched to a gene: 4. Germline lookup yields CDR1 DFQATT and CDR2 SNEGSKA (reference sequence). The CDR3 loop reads CSATSGGTTDTQYF. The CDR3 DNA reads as TGCAGTGCAACTAGCGGGGGGACGACAGATACGCAGTATTTT.

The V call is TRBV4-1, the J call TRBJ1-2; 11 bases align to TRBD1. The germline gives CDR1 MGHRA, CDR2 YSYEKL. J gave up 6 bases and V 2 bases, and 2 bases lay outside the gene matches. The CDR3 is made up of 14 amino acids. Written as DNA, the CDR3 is TGCGCCAGCAGCCAACCGGGACAGGGGGATGGCTACACCTTC. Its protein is CASSQPGQGDGYTF.

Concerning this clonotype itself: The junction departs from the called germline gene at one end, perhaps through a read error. CDR3 coding DNA: TGCACCAGCAGCTTGGGGGACGGGGGCTATGGAGATACGCAGTATTTT. Amino acid sequence: CTSSLGDGGYGDTQYF. The chain carries TRBV5-1 and TRBJ2-3; D may be TRBD1 or TRBD2 (6 bases each). Germline values: CDR1 SGHRS, CDR2 YFSETQ. The CDR3 is 16 residues long.

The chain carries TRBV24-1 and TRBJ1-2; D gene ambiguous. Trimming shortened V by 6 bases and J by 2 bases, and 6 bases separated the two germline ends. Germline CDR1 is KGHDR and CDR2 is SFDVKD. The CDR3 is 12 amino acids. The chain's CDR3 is CATSPGNYGYTF. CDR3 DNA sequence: TGTGCCACCAGTCCCGGGAACTATGGCTACACCTTC.

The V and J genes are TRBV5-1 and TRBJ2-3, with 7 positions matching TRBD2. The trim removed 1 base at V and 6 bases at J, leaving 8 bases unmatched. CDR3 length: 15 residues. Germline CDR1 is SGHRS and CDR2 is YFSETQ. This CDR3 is CASSLSGMFSDTQYF. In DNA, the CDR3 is TGCGCCAGCAGCTTGAGCGGGATGTTCAGTGATACGCAGTATTTT.

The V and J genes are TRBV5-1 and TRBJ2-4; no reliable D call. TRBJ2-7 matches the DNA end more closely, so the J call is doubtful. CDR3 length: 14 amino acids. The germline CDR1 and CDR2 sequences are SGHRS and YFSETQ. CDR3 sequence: CASSLTPFGYEQYF. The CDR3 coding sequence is TGCGCCAGCAGCTTGACCCCCTTTGGCTACGAGCAGTACTTC.

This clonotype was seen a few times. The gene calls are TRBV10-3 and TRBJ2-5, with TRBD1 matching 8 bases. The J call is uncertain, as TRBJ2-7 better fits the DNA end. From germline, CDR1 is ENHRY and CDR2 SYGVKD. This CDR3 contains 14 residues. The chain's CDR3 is CAISGGTGLYEQYF. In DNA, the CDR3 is TGTGCCATCAGTGGAGGGACAGGACTCTACGAGCAGTACTTC.

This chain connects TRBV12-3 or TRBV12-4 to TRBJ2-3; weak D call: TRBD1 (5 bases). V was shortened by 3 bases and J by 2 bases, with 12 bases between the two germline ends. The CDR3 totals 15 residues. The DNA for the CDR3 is TGTGCCAGCAGTTTCACAGGCGCCCACACAGATACGCAGTATTTT. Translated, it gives CASSFTGAHTDTQYF.

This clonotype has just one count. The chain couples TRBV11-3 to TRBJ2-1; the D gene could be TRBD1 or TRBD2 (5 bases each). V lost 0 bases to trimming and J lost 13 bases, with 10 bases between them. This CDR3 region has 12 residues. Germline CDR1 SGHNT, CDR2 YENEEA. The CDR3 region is CASSLDRDRQFF. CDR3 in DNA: TGTGCCAGCAGCTTAGATCGGGACCGTCAGTTCTTC.

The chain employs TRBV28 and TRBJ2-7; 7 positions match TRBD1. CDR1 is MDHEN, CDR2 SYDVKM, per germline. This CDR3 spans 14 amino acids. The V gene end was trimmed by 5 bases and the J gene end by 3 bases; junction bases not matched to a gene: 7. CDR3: CASSATTGVYEQYF. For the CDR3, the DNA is TGTGCCAGCAGTGCCACTACAGGGGTCTACGAGCAGTACTTC.

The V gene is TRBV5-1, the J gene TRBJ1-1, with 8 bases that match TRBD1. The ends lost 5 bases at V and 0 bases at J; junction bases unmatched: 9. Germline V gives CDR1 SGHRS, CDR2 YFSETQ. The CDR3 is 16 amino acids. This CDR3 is CASRRAYRGMNTEAFF. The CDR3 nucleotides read TGCGCCAGCAGAAGAGCCTACAGGGGGATGAACACTGAAGCTTTCTTT. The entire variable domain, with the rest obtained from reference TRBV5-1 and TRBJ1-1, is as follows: KAGVTQTPRYLIKTRGQQVTLSCSPISGHRSVSWYQQTPGQGLQFLFEYFSETQRNKGNFPGRFSGRQFSNSRSEMNVSTLELGDSALYLCASRRAYRGMNTEAFFGQGTRLTVV.

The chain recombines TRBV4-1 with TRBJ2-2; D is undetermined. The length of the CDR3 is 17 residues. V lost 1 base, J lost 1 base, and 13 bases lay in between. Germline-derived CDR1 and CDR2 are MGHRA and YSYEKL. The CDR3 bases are TGCGCCAGCAGCCAAGTAAAAGTACATGAGAACACCGGGGAGCTGTTTTTT. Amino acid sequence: CASSQVKVHENTGELFF.

In DNA form, the CDR3 reads TGTGCCAGCAGCAGCAGGACTAGCGGGTCTTACGAGCAGTACTTC. It codes for CASSSRTSGSYEQYF. The chain uses TRBV27 and TRBJ2-7; TRBD2 agrees at 11 bases. The CDR3 covers 15 residues. The J segment lost 4 bases and the V segment lost 6 bases, leaving 8 bases of the junction unmatched. CDR1 is MNHEY, CDR2 SMNVEV, per germline (reference sequence).

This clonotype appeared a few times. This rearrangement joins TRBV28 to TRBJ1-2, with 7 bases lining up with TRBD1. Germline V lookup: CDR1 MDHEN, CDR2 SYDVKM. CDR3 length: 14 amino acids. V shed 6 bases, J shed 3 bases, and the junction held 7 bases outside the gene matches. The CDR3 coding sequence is TGTGCCAGCAGCCCGACAGGGACCGACTATGGCTACACCTTC. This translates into CASSPTGTDYGYTF.

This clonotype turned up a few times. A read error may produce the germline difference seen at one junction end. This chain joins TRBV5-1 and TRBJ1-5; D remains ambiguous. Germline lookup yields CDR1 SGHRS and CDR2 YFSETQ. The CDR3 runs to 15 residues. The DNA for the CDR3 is TGCGCCAGCAGCTCCTCGGGTAATAGCAATCAGCCTCAGCATTTT. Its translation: CASSSSGNSNQPQHF.

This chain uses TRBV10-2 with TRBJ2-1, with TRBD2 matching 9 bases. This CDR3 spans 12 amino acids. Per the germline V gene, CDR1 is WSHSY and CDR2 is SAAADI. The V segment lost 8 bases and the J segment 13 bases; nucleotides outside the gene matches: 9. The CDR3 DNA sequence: TGCGCCAGCGGACCGGGACTAGCTAGTCAGTTCTTC. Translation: CASGPGLASQFF.

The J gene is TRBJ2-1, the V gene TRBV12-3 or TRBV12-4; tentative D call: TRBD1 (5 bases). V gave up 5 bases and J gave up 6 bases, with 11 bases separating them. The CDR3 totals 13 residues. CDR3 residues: CASSTTGSNEQFF. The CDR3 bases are TGTGCCAGCAGTACCACAGGTTCCAATGAGCAGTTCTTC.

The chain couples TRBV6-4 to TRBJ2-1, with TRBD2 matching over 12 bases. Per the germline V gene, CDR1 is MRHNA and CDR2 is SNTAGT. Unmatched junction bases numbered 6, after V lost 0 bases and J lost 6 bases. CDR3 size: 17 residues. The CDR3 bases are TGTGCCAGCAGTGACTCGAATCTAGCGGGAGGGGCCAATGAGCAGTTCTTC. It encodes CASSDSNLAGGANEQFF.

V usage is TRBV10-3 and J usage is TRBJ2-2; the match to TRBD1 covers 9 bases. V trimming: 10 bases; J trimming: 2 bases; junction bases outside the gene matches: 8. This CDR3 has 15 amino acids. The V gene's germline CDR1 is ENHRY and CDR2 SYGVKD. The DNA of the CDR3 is TGTGCCACCCAAAGACAGGGGGACAACACCGGGGAGCTGTTTTTT. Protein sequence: CATQRQGDNTGELFF.

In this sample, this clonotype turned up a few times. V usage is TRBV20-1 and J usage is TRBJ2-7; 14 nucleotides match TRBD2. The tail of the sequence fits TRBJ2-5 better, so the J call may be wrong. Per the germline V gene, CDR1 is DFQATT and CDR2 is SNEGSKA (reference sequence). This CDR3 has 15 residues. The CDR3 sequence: CSARGLAGDQETQYF. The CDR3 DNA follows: TGCAGTGCTAGGGGACTAGCGGGGGACCAAGAGACCCAGTACTTC.